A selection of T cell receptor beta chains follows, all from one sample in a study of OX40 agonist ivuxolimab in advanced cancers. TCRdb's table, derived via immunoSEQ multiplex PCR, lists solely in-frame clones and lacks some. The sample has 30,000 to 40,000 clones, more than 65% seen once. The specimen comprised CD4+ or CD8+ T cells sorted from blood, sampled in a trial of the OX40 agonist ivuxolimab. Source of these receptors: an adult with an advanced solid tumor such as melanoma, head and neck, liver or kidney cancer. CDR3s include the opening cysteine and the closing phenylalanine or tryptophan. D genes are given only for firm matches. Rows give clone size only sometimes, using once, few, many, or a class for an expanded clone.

CASSLEPRDKQYF | TGTGCCAGCAGTCTTGAGCCCCGGGACAAACAGTACTTC | NA | TRBV6-1 | NA | TRBJ2-7 | 13
CASSPGQQNYNEQFF | TGTGCCAGCAGTCCGGGACAGCAAAACTACAATGAGCAGTTCTTC | NA | TRBV9 | TRBD1 | TRBJ2-1 | 15
CASSLSGPDTQYF | TGTGCCAGCAGCTTGTCGGGCCCCGATACGCAGTATTTT | NA | TRBV5-6 | NA | TRBJ2-3 | 13
CASSFGGADEKLFF | TGTGCCAGCAGCTTCGGGGGCGCGGATGAAAAACTGTTTTTT | NA | TRBV7-9 | NA | TRBJ1-4 | 14
CAWSRGGSSYEQYF | TGTGCCTGGAGTCGGGGAGGGAGCTCCTACGAGCAGTACTTC | NA | TRBV30 | TRBD2 | TRBJ2-7 | 14
CASRAYRGQEETQYF | TGCGCCAGCAGAGCGTACAGGGGGCAAGAAGAGACCCAGTACTTC | NA | TRBV10-2 | TRBD1 | TRBJ2-5 | 15
CSAAAGEQFF | TGCAGTGCTGCGGCGGGGGAGCAGTTCTTC | once | TRBV20-1 | NA | TRBJ2-1 | 10
CASSRGGAPFEYGYTF | TGTGCCAGCAGCCGGGGGGGGGCCCCGTTTGAATATGGCTACACCTTC | NA | TRBV5-4 | NA | TRBJ1-2 | 16
CSVGEQGRTLEAFF | TGCAGCGTTGGAGAACAGGGGCGGACCCTTGAAGCTTTCTTT | NA | TRBV29-1 | TRBD1 | TRBJ1-1 | 14
CASSPSYSGNTIYF | TGTGCCAGCAGCCCGTCCTATTCTGGAAACACCATATATTTT | once | TRBV6-5 | NA | TRBJ1-3 | 14
CASSLLYGELFF | TGTGCCAGCAGTTTGTTGTACGGGGAGCTGTTTTTT | NA | TRBV27 | NA | TRBJ2-2 | 12
CAISAGEERGPYNEQFF | TGTGCCATCAGTGCGGGAGAGGAGAGAGGGCCCTACAATGAGCAGTTCTTC | once | TRBV10-3 | NA | TRBJ2-1 | 17
CASSPGAGRTETQYF | TGTGCCAGCTCACCAGGGGCAGGGAGGACAGAGACCCAGTACTTC | NA | TRBV18 | NA | TRBJ2-5 | 15
CASSSGGGTRTDTQYF | TGTGCCAGCAGTTCCGGGGGGGGGACCCGCACAGATACGCAGTATTTT | few | TRBV5-4 | TRBD2 | TRBJ2-3 | 16
CAGSRQGRGETQYF | TGTGCCGGTAGTCGACAGGGGAGGGGAGAGACCCAGTACTTC | NA | TRBV19 | NA | TRBJ2-5 | 14
CASGLAFGGGTEAFF | TGTGCTAGTGGTTTGGCCTTTGGGGGAGGGACTGAAGCTTTCTTT | NA | TRBV12-5 | NA | TRBJ1-1 | 15
CASSSASTRSYEQYF | TGTGCCAGCAGTTCGGCTTCAACTAGGTCCTACGAGCAGTACTTC | NA | TRBV6-5 | NA | TRBJ2-7 | 15
CASNRDRGYIQYF | TGTGCCAGCAACCGGGACAGGGGATACATTCAGTACTTC | NA | TRBV6-1 | TRBD1 | TRBJ2-4 | 13
CASSLGDRNTEAFF | TGTGCCAGCAGCTTGGGGGACAGAAACACTGAAGCTTTCTTT | NA | TRBV5-8 | TRBD1 | TRBJ1-1 | 14
CATTSGSHLDTQYF | TGTGCCACCACGAGCGGGAGTCATTTAGATACGCAGTATTTT | NA | TRBV27 | TRBD2 | TRBJ2-3 | 14
CASSFSGSLGDTQYF | TGTGCCAGCAGTTTCAGCGGGAGTCTGGGAGATACGCAGTATTTT | NA | TRBV28 | TRBD2 | TRBJ2-3 | 15
CASSLPGTNTDTQYF | TGTGCCAGCAGCTTGCCCGGGACTAACACAGATACGCAGTATTTT | few | TRBV5-4 | TRBD2 | TRBJ2-3 | 15
CASLKRGQGLAKNIQYF | TGTGCCAGTCTCAAGAGAGGACAGGGTCTAGCCAAAAACATTCAGTACTTC | few | TRBV28 | TRBD1 | TRBJ2-4 | 17
CASSEAIGELFF | TGTGCCAGCAGTGAGGCGATCGGGGAGCTGTTTTTT | NA | TRBV5-4 | NA | TRBJ2-2 | 12
CAISDAGTSGTQYF | TGTGCCATCAGCGACGCCGGGACTTCAGGTACGCAGTATTTT | NA | TRBV10-3 | NA | TRBJ2-3 | 14
CASSLVLGATGELFF | TGTGCCAGCAGCTTGGTTCTAGGGGCCACCGGGGAGCTGTTTTTT | NA | TRBV11-1 | NA | TRBJ2-2 | 15
CASSEWSLNVLTF | TGTGCCAGCAGTGAATGGTCTCTCAACGTCCTGACTTTC | NA | TRBV2 | NA | TRBJ2-6 | 13
CASSLGGGYHTDTQYF | TGTGCCAGCAGCTTAGGGGGCGGATACCACACAGATACGCAGTATTTT | NA | TRBV11-1 | NA | TRBJ2-3 | 16
CASSLLGGTRDTQYF | TGTGCCAGCAGTTTACTGGGCGGGACTCGCGATACGCAGTATTTT | medium-sized | TRBV28 | NA | TRBJ2-3 | 15
CASSLVPGAYEQYF | TGTGCCAGCAGCTTAGTCCCAGGGGCCTACGAGCAGTACTTC | NA | TRBV7-9 | NA | TRBJ2-7 | 14
CASTRTSGRAETQYF | TGCGCCAGCACCAGGACTAGCGGGAGGGCAGAGACCCAGTACTTC | NA | TRBV10-2 | TRBD2 | TRBJ2-5 | 15
CAWSEGDFGNTEAFF | TGTGCCTGGAGTGAGGGGGACTTCGGGAACACTGAAGCTTTCTTT | NA | TRBV30 | NA | TRBJ1-1 | 15
CASTQRRSPYEQYF | TGTGCCAGCACCCAGCGACGGAGCCCCTACGAGCAGTACTTC | NA | TRBV6-5 | NA | TRBJ2-7 | 14
CSVLRSTDTQYF | TGCAGCGTTCTCCGAAGCACAGATACGCAGTATTTT | NA | TRBV29-1 | NA | TRBJ2-3 | 12
CASSQGGVSDTQYF | TGTGCCAGCTCCCAGGGGGGTGTGTCAGATACGCAGTATTTT | NA | TRBV28 | NA | TRBJ2-3 | 14
CASSPEAISGNTIYF | TGTGCCAGCTCACCAGAAGCGATCTCTGGAAACACCATATATTTT | NA | TRBV18 | NA | TRBJ1-3 | 15
CASSPRQGGNEQFF | TGTGCCAGCAGCCCACGCCAGGGCGGTAATGAGCAGTTCTTC | NA | TRBV27 | NA | TRBJ2-1 | 14
CASDSSTNEKLFF | TGTGCCAGCGACAGTTCAACTAATGAAAAACTGTTTTTT | NA | TRBV6-5 | NA | TRBJ1-4 | 13
CATSWGASETQYF | TGTGCCACCAGTTGGGGGGCTTCAGAGACCCAGTACTTC | once | TRBV15 | NA | TRBJ2-5 | 13
CASSELQGRQETQYF | TGTGCCAGCTCAGAACTACAGGGCCGACAAGAGACCCAGTACTTC | NA | TRBV18 | NA | TRBJ2-5 | 15
CAWSLSVSSYNSPLHF | TGTGCCTGGAGTCTGAGCGTCAGCTCCTATAATTCACCCCTCCACTTT | NA | TRBV30 | NA | TRBJ1-6 | 16
CASSPGQITDTQYF | TGTGCCTCTTCCCCGGGACAGATCACAGATACGCAGTATTTT | NA | TRBV9 | TRBD1 | TRBJ2-3 | 14
CASSSGGEKLFF | TGTGCCAGCAGCTCGGGGGGTGAAAAACTGTTTTTT | NA | TRBV7-9 | NA | TRBJ1-4 | 12
CASSRDGSTDTQYF | TGTGCCAGCAGTCGGGACGGTAGCACAGATACGCAGTATTTT | NA | TRBV6-4 | NA | TRBJ2-3 | 14
CASSPPRTLGSEAFF | TGTGCCAGCAGCCCTCCCCGGACCTTGGGGTCTGAAGCTTTCTTT | NA | TRBV28 | NA | TRBJ1-1 | 15
CASKWTGSPPQHF | TGTGCCAGCAAATGGACAGGGTCCCCGCCCCAGCATTTT | NA | TRBV28 | TRBD1 | TRBJ1-5 | 13
CASSPRGQWSSYEQYF | TGTGCCAGCTCACCGAGGGGACAGTGGAGCTCCTACGAGCAGTACTTC | NA | TRBV18 | TRBD1 | TRBJ2-7 | 16